These T cell receptor beta chains were read from a single sample in a study of early T cells in non-severe SARS-CoV-2 infection. TCRdb analysed the 5' RACE reads with MiXCR anew, one entry per CDR3 protein. This sample yields tens of thousands of distinct CDR3 sequences, of which around 13% are seen a single time; about 1.3% belongs to the top ten. The sequencing input was whole blood. Every receptor here comes from an adult who was a healthcare worker with PCR-confirmed SARS-CoV-2 infection or an uninfected control (not recorded which). The CDR3 runs from the conserved cysteine through the conserved F or W. The order of the fields is V gene, J gene, D gene, clone size, CDR3 DNA, CDR3 protein. D genes are given only for firm matches. Clone size is given for some rows only: seen once, a few or many times, or a class if the clone is expanded.

V: TRBV6-2/TRBV6-3
J: TRBJ1-2
D: .
size: many
DNA: TGTGCCAGCTCTCCGGGCAACTATGGCTACACCTTC
CDR3: CASSPGNYGYTF

V: TRBV20-1
J: TRBJ2-1
D: TRBD2
size: many
DNA: TGCAGTGCTAGAAGCGGGAGTTCCTACAATGAGCAGTTCTTC
CDR3: CSARSGSSYNEQFF

V: TRBV7-6
J: TRBJ2-3
D: TRBD2
size: many
DNA: TGTGCCAGCAGCTTACCCCCTTGGACTAGTCGTGCAGATACGCAGTATTTT
CDR3: CASSLPPWTSRADTQYF

V: TRBV7-9
J: TRBJ2-7
D: .
size: once
DNA: TGTGCCAGCAGCTTAGCTTGGGGTGTCTACGAGCAGTACTTC
CDR3: CASSLAWGVYEQYF

V: TRBV14
J: TRBJ2-7
D: .
size: many
DNA: TGTGCCAGCAGCCCTAGCAACGGACGGATACGAAAGCAGTACTTC
CDR3: CASSPSNGRIRKQYF

V: TRBV12-3/TRBV12-4
J: TRBJ2-7
D: .
size: few
DNA: TGTGCCAGCAGTCATAACTACGAGCAGTACTTC
CDR3: CASSHNYEQYF

V: TRBV3-1
J: TRBJ1-3
D: .
size: .
DNA: TGTGCCAGCAGCCCGTCGGGCGGAAACACCATATATTTT
CDR3: CASSPSGGNTIYF

V: TRBV29-1
J: TRBJ2-7
D: .
size: .
DNA: TGCAGCGTTGGGGGATCCGTCTACGAGCAGTACTTC
CDR3: CSVGGSVYEQYF

V: TRBV9
J: TRBJ2-7
D: .
size: many
DNA: TGTGCCAGCAGCCCACGGGCGGGCGAGCAGTACTTC
CDR3: CASSPRAGEQYF

V: TRBV30
J: TRBJ1-6
D: TRBD1
size: many
DNA: TGTGCCTGGATGACAGGGACACATTCACCCCTCCACTTT
CDR3: CAWMTGTHSPLHF

V: TRBV7-2
J: TRBJ2-7
D: .
size: few
DNA: TGTGCCAGCAGCCCGGCCAGTAGAACCTACGAGCAGTACTTC
CDR3: CASSPASRTYEQYF

V: TRBV29-1
J: TRBJ1-1
D: .
size: .
DNA: TGCAGCGGATCGCCGATTGGGGGACGGGACACTGAAGCTTTCTTT
CDR3: CSGSPIGGRDTEAFF

V: TRBV7-2
J: TRBJ2-3
D: TRBD2
size: many
DNA: TGTGCCAGCAGCTCAACGGGGGGAGGAGATACGCAGTATTTT
CDR3: CASSSTGGGDTQYF

V: TRBV7-6
J: TRBJ2-1
D: .
size: many
DNA: TGTGCCAGCAGCGGAGTGGTGGGGGGTCGGAATGAGCAGTTCTTC
CDR3: CASSGVVGGRNEQFF

V: TRBV27
J: TRBJ2-3
D: TRBD2
size: many
DNA: TGTGCCAGCAGTCACCTTAGTCTCGGGGGGGGGACAGATACGCAGTATTTT
CDR3: CASSHLSLGGGTDTQYF

V: TRBV20-1
J: TRBJ2-7
D: TRBD1
size: many
DNA: TGCAGTGCTTTTCAGGGGGCCTACGAGCAGTACTTC
CDR3: CSAFQGAYEQYF

V: TRBV11-2
J: TRBJ2-3
D: TRBD1
size: many
DNA: TGTGCCAGCAGCCATAGGACAGGGGTAACAGATACGCAGTATTTT
CDR3: CASSHRTGVTDTQYF

V: TRBV28
J: TRBJ2-7
D: TRBD1
size: .
DNA: TGTGCCAGCAGCCAGAGCCGGGACAGCGCCACCTACGAGCAGTACTTC
CDR3: CASSQSRDSATYEQYF

V: TRBV7-2
J: TRBJ1-1
D: .
size: many
DNA: TGTGCCAGCAGCTTAATCGGGGCGGCCAGGGGCACTGAAGCTTTCTTT
CDR3: CASSLIGAARGTEAFF

V: TRBV6-6
J: TRBJ2-7
D: TRBD2
size: .
DNA: TGTGCCAGCAGGGGGACTAGCGGGCGTACCTACGAGCAGTACTTC
CDR3: CASRGTSGRTYEQYF

V: TRBV6-5
J: TRBJ2-6
D: TRBD1
size: many
DNA: TGTGCCAGCAAACAGGGGGCTGGGGCCAACGTCCTGACTTTC
CDR3: CASKQGAGANVLTF

V: TRBV25-1
J: TRBJ1-1
D: .
size: many
DNA: TGTGCCAGCTCAACCCAGGGTACCTTCACTGAAGCTTTCTTT
CDR3: CASSTQGTFTEAFF

V: TRBV28
J: TRBJ2-7
D: .
size: many
DNA: TGTGCCAGCAGCTCCGGGACGTCGTTCCACGAGCAGTACTTC
CDR3: CASSSGTSFHEQYF

V: TRBV19
J: TRBJ1-2
D: .
size: many
DNA: TGTGCCAGTAGTAGGGCACTCCATGGCTACACCTTC
CDR3: CASSRALHGYTF

V: TRBV29-1
J: TRBJ1-1
D: .
size: few
DNA: TGCAGCGTTGAGGAGGACAGTCCAGGGGCTTTCTTT
CDR3: CSVEEDSPGAFF

V: TRBV28
J: TRBJ2-1
D: .
size: few
DNA: TGTGCCAGCAGTTCAGGACGGGACTTTGGTGAGCAGTTCTTC
CDR3: CASSSGRDFGEQFF

V: TRBV20-1
J: TRBJ2-1
D: .
size: many
DNA: TGCAGTGCTAGAGAGGCTAGTATAAGTGAGCAGTTCTTC
CDR3: CSAREASISEQFF

V: TRBV6-2/TRBV6-3
J: TRBJ2-7
D: .
size: many
DNA: TGTGCCAGCACCTCAGGGCACTCCTACGAGCAGTACTTC
CDR3: CASTSGHSYEQYF

V: TRBV6-5
J: TRBJ1-6
D: .
size: .
DNA: TGTGCCAGCAGGGACTACAGGGAGGGTTCACCCCTCCACTTT
CDR3: CASRDYREGSPLHF

V: TRBV6-6
J: TRBJ2-3
D: TRBD2
size: many
DNA: TGTGCCAGCAACCCTAGCGGGGGGGCCGGTTATACGCAGTATTTT
CDR3: CASNPSGGAGYTQYF

V: TRBV4-3
J: TRBJ2-3
D: .
size: many
DNA: TGCGCCAGCAGCCACCTGTGGGGACAAACCACAGATACGCAGTATTTT
CDR3: CASSHLWGQTTDTQYF

V: TRBV18
J: TRBJ2-7
D: .
size: many
DNA: TGTGCCAGCTCACCAAGGGATTGGGGCGAGCAGTACTTC
CDR3: CASSPRDWGEQYF

V: TRBV29-1
J: TRBJ1-3
D: .
size: once
DNA: TGCAGCGTTGTCACCCAGAGAAACACCATATATTTT
CDR3: CSVVTQRNTIYF

V: TRBV29-1
J: TRBJ2-2
D: TRBD1
size: many
DNA: TGCAGCGGTCTCCGGGACAGTTACACCGGGGAGCTGTTTTTT
CDR3: CSGLRDSYTGELFF

V: TRBV20-1
J: TRBJ2-1
D: TRBD2
size: many
DNA: TGCAGTGCTAGAGATCTCCCGGTAGCGGGAAAATCCTACAATGAGCAGTTCTTC
CDR3: CSARDLPVAGKSYNEQFF

V: TRBV27
J: TRBJ2-3
D: TRBD1
size: many
DNA: TGTGCCAGCAGTTTAGAGAACCGGGACAGAAGCACAGATACGCAGTATTTT
CDR3: CASSLENRDRSTDTQYF

V: TRBV6-6
J: TRBJ2-2
D: .
size: .
DNA: TGTGCCAGCAGTTACACGTCCGGGGAGCTGTTTTTT
CDR3: CASSYTSGELFF

V: TRBV7-2
J: TRBJ1-3
D: .
size: .
DNA: TGTGCCAGCAGCACCCAAACTATAGCCTCTGGAAACACCATATATTTT
CDR3: CASSTQTIASGNTIYF

V: TRBV12-3/TRBV12-4
J: TRBJ1-5
D: .
size: few
DNA: TGTGCCAGCACCCTGAATTGGGGGGGCAATCAGCCCCAGCATTTT
CDR3: CASTLNWGGNQPQHF

V: TRBV19
J: TRBJ1-5
D: .
size: medium-sized
DNA: TGTGCCAGTAGTATTTCCGAGAATCAGCCCCAGCATTTT
CDR3: CASSISENQPQHF

V: TRBV27
J: TRBJ1-2
D: .
size: many
DNA: TGTGCCAGCAGTTTGCAGGGCTATGGCTACACCTTC
CDR3: CASSLQGYGYTF

V: TRBV6-2/TRBV6-3
J: TRBJ2-1
D: TRBD2
size: many
DNA: TGTGCCAGCAGTTTTGGGATCAGCGGGGGGAATGAGCAGTTCTTC
CDR3: CASSFGISGGNEQFF

V: TRBV7-2
J: TRBJ2-7
D: TRBD1
size: many
DNA: TGTGCCAGCAGCCGAGGACAGGTTGAGCAGTACTTC
CDR3: CASSRGQVEQYF

V: TRBV18
J: TRBJ2-6
D: .
size: many
DNA: TGTGCCAGCACGCTGCAGGGCTCTGGGGCCAACGTCCTGACTTTC
CDR3: CASTLQGSGANVLTF

V: TRBV29-1
J: TRBJ2-1
D: TRBD2
size: .
DNA: TGCAGCGTACCGGGACTAGCATCCTCCAATGAGCAGTTCTTC
CDR3: CSVPGLASSNEQFF